This paragraph covers one T cell receptor (beta chain) sequence. This sample was taken from a study of shared clonotypes between healthy human individuals. Across the study: With ages of 18 to 49, the donors were a couple of women and three men.

Replicate PCRs were loaded with around 0.3 ug DNA from unsorted PBMC, about 30,000 T cell genomes. Unsorted PBMC DNA underwent sequencing on ten immunoSEQ deep assay plates. Profiling relied on immunoSEQ multiplex PCR, and the TCRdb table lists in-frame clones only, not all of them. The sample carries about 480,000 clones, nearly 80% recorded once. This clonotype was obtained from a woman aged 40 to 50 in good health. Some clones in this sample may be carry-over from other donors' samples. The specimen sequenced was PBMCs.

The CDR3, as DNA: TGCGCCAGCACTCTAAGGGGACAGGTTTTTGGTTCTCCCGCCGAGCAGTACTTC. Protein product: CASTLRGQVFGSPAEQYF. The chain has TRBV10-2 and TRBJ2-5; 8 nucleotides agree with TRBD1. The J call may be incorrect, as the DNA end agrees better with TRBJ2-7. There are 18 residues in the CDR3. The germline V gene has CDR1 WSHSY and CDR2 SAAADI.